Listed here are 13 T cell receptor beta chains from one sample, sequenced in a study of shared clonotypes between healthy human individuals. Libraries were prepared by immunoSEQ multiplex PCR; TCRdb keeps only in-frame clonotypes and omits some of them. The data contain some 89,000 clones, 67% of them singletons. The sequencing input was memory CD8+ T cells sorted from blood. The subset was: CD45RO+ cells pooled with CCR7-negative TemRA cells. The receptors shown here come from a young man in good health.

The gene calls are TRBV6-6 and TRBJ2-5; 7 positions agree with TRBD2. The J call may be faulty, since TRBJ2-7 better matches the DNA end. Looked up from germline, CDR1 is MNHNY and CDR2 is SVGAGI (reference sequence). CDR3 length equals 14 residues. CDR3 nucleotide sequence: TGTGCCAGTCAAATTCAGACTAGCAACTACGAGCAGTACTTC. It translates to CASQIQTSNYEQYF.

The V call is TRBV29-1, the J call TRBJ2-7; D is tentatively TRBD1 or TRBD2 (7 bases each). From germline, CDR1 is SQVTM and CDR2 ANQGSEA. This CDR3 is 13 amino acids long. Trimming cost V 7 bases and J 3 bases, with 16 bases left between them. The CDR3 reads CSARGGGNYEQYF. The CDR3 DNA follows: TGCAGCGCCCGGGGAGGGGGCAACTACGAGCAGTACTTC.

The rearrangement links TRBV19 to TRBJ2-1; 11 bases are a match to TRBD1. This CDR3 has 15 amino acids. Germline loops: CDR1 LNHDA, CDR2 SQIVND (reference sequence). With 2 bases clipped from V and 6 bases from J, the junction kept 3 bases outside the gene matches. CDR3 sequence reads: CASSINGQGANEQFF. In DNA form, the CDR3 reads TGTGCCAGTAGTATAAACGGACAGGGGGCCAATGAGCAGTTCTTC.

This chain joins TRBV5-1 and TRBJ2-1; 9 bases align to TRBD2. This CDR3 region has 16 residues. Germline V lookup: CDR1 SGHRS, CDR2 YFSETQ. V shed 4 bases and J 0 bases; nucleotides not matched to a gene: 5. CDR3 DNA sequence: TGCGCCAGCAGCCCAAATAGCGGGAGCTCCTACAATGAGCAGTTCTTC. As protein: CASSPNSGSSYNEQFF.

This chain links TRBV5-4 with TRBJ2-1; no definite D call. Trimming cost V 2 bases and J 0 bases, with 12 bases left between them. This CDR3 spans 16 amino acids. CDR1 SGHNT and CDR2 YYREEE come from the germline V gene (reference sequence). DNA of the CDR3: TGTGCCAGCAGCTTTGAAGTGGAGAGCTCCTACAATGAGCAGTTCTTC. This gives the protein CASSFEVESSYNEQFF.

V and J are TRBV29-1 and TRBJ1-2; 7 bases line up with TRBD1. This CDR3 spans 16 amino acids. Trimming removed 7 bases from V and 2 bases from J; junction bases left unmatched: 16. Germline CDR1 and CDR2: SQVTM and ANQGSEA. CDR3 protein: CSAWVGLRGLNYGYTF. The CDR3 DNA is TGCAGCGCCTGGGTGGGCCTTAGGGGGCTAAACTATGGCTACACCTTC.

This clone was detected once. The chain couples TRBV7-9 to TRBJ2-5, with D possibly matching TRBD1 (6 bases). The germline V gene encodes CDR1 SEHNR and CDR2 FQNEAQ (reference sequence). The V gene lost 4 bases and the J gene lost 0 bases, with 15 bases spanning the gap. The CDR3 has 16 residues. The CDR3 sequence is CASSSEDRLYQETQYF. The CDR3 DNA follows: TGTGCCAGCAGCTCAGAGGACAGACTGTACCAAGAGACCCAGTACTTC. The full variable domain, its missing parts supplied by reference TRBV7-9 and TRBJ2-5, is DTGVSQNPRHKITKRGQNVTFRCDPISEHNRLYWYRQTLGQGPEFLTYFQNEAQLEKSRLLSDRFSAERPKGSFSTLEIQRTEQGDSAMYLCASSSEDRLYQETQYFGPGTRLLVL.

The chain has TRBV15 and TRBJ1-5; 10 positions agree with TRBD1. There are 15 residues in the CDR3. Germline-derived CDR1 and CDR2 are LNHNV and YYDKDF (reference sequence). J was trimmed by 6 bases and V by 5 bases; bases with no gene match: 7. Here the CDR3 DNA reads TGTGCCACCAGCGGGGGACAGGGGTTGGGTCAGCCCCAGCATTTT. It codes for CATSGGQGLGQPQHF.

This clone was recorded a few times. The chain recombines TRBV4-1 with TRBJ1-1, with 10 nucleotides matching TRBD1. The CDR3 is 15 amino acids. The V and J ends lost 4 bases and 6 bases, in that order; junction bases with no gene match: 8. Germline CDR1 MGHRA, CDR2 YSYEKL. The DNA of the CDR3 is TGCGCCAGCAGCCCCACGACAGGGGGCATACCTGAAGCTTTCTTT. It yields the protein CASSPTTGGIPEAFF.

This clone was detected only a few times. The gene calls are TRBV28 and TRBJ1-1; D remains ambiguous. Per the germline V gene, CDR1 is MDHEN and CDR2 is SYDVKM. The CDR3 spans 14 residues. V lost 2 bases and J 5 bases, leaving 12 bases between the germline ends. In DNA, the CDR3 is TGTGCCAGCAGTTTAACCCGGTTAGGGACTGAAGCTTTCTTT. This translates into CASSLTRLGTEAFF.

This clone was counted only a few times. This chain's CDR3 is CASSFQRGNYEQYF. The CDR3 DNA follows: TGTGCCAGCAGCTTCCAGCGGGGGAACTACGAGCAGTACTTC. This rearrangement joins TRBV7-6 to TRBJ2-7, with 8 bases identical to TRBD2. Germline CDR1 reads SGHVS; CDR2 reads FNYEAQ. Unmatched junction bases numbered 4, after V lost 3 bases and J lost 3 bases. This CDR3 has 14 amino acids.

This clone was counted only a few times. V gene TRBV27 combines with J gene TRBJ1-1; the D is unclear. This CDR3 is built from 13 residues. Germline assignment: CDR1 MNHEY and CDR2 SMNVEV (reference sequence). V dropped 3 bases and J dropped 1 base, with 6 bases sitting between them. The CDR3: CASSFSWNTEAFF. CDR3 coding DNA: TGTGCCAGCAGTTTTAGTTGGAACACTGAAGCTTTCTTT.

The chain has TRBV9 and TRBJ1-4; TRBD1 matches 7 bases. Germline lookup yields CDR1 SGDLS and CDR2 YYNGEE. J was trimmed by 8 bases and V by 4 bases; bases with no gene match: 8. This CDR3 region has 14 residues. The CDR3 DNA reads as TGTGCCAGCAGCCCTAGACAGGGTGGAGAAAAACTGTTTTTT. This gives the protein CASSPRQGGEKLFF.